This T cell receptor (beta chain) was recovered during a study of post-analysis software for immune sequencing data. Study at large: Progressive-relapsing, secondary progressive and relapsing-remitting multiple sclerosis were among the disease courses included. Study-level findings and limits: About 5 TRBV segments appeared more often in patients than in controls, and TRBV5-6, TRBV5-1 and TRBV20-1 were among these. F measure grouped same-batch samples tightly together. A significant reduction in normalized Chao1 diversity was observed in multiple sclerosis patients versus controls.

Libraries were made from TCR beta cDNA, and they carried unique molecular identifiers. TCRdb independently ran MiXCR on the PCR reads; one entry per CDR3 protein. The sample consists of about 430,000 distinct CDR3 sequences, roughly 38% of them appearing once. Germline V gene sequence: CDR1 MNHEY, CDR2 SVGAGI. The CDR3 runs to 13 residues. V lost 2 bases and J lost 5, with 7 bases in between. In its sample, this clonotype was seen a few times. Its cognate antigen is unknown. The sequencing input was blood. The chain recombines TRBV6-5 with TRBJ1-5; no clear D. The source of this sequence is a girl aged 2-10 years with multiple sclerosis. CDR3 in amino acids: CASSYVRDQPQHF. In DNA, the CDR3 is TGTGCCAGCAGTTACGTGAGGGATCAGCCCCAGCATTTT.